Included here is one TCR beta chain sequence, with context. Patients in the study, people with chemo-refractory metastatic non-small-cell lung cancer, received focal radiation plus ipilimumab CTLA-4 blockade. This entry belongs to a study of radiotherapy plus CTLA-4 blockade in lung cancer. The assay was immunoSEQ multiplex PCR, and TCRdb's table has in-frame clones only and misses some. The sample lists 95,000 to 150,000 clones; 85% to 90% were seen once. This CDR3 region has 15 residues. Looked up from germline, CDR1 is SGHRS and CDR2 is YFSETQ. V lost 0 bases and J 3 bases, leaving 13 bases between the germline ends.

The chain is built from TRBV5-1 and TRBJ2-7; the D gene could be TRBD1 or TRBD2 (5 bases each). The sequencing here drew on peripheral blood, taken from a patient treated with radiotherapy plus ipilimumab. The receptor's source is a human donor with non-small cell lung cancer that progressed on radiotherapy plus ipilimumab. The CDR3 DNA is TGCGCCAGCAGCTTGGTCCCAGCGAGGGGCTACGAGCAGTACTTC. Translating it yields CASSLVPARGYEQYF.